These 29 T cell receptor beta chains originate from one sample sequenced in a study of blood T cell repertoires in COVID-19. The method was immunoSEQ multiplex PCR; TCRdb's version includes in-frame clones alone and lacks a portion of them. The sample lists more than 20,000 clones, more than 65% occurring once. The specimen sequenced was peripheral blood. All receptors derive from a man aged 50 or older with active or convalescent COVID-19.

The V and J genes are TRBV6-5 and TRBJ2-5; tentative D call: TRBD2 (5 bases). CDR3 length: 14 residues. Between the trimmed V and J ends, which lost 2 bases and 2 bases, there was a span of 9 bases. The germline V gene has CDR1 MNHEY and CDR2 SVGAGI. The CDR3 protein is CASSYDGGQETQYF. The CDR3 DNA sequence: TGTGCCAGCAGTTACGACGGCGGGCAAGAGACCCAGTACTTC.

The V and J genes are TRBV7-2 and TRBJ2-1; 10 bases line up with TRBD2. Trimming took 2 bases from V and 5 from J; bases not matched to a gene: 3. CDR1 SGHTA and CDR2 FQGNSA come from the germline V gene. This CDR3 comprises 15 residues. The CDR3 region is CASSLMGLANNEQFF. The CDR3 DNA sequence: TGTGCCAGCAGCTTAATGGGACTAGCGAACAATGAGCAGTTCTTC.

V usage is TRBV27 and J usage is TRBJ2-1, with 7 bases matching TRBD2. Trimming at V came to 3 bases and at J to 5 bases, leaving 4 bases not matched to a gene. Germline CDR1 MNHEY, CDR2 SMNVEV (reference sequence). This CDR3 spans 14 amino acids. The CDR3 DNA reads TGTGCCAGCAGTTTCCCGGGGGGAAACAATGAGCAGTTCTTC. Translation: CASSFPGGNNEQFF.

This sequence joins TRBV5-4 and TRBJ2-5; 9 nucleotides align to TRBD2. With V trimmed by 0 bases and J by 4 bases, 7 bases remained unmatched. The CDR3 extends over 16 amino acids. Germline V gene lookup returns CDR1 SGHNT and CDR2 YYREEE (reference sequence). The CDR3 nucleotides are TGTGCCAGCAGCTTGGAGGGCGGGAGGGCCGGAGAGACCCAGTACTTC. Protein sequence: CASSLEGGRAGETQYF.

This clone was seen more than once but under ten times. This sequence joins TRBV28 and TRBJ1-2; TRBD1 is a possible D gene (5 bases). V was cut by 7 bases and J by 3 bases, with 12 bases left in between. From germline, CDR1 is MDHEN and CDR2 SYDVKM. The CDR3 runs to 13 residues. The DNA of the CDR3 is TGTGCCAGCATCAAACAGGAGTACTATGGCTACACCTTC. This sequence encodes CASIKQEYYGYTF.

The rearrangement joins TRBV15 to TRBJ1-5, with 10 bases fitting TRBD1. The V and J ends lost 5 bases and 8 bases, in that order; junction bases with no gene match: 9. The CDR3 is made up of 15 amino acids. The germline V gene encodes CDR1 LNHNV and CDR2 YYDKDF (reference sequence). CDR3 sequence reads: CATSFRDRGMEPQHF. Here the CDR3 DNA reads TGTGCCACCAGCTTCCGGGACAGGGGAATGGAGCCCCAGCATTTT.

The chain employs TRBV5-1 and TRBJ2-1; 7 bases fit TRBD1. The CDR3 extends over 15 amino acids. Unmatched junction bases numbered 7, after V lost 5 bases and J lost 2 bases. Germline values: CDR1 SGHRS, CDR2 YFSETQ. The CDR3 here is CASRQTGTAYNEQFF. As DNA, the CDR3 is TGCGCCAGCAGACAGACCGGGACAGCCTACAATGAGCAGTTCTTC.

The chain is built from TRBV12-5 and TRBJ2-3, with D hard to call. This CDR3 contains 12 residues. CDR1 LGHNT and CDR2 FRNRAP come from the germline V gene. V lost 7 bases, J lost 5 bases, and 10 bases lay in between. CDR3 protein: CASDTTGDTQYF. The DNA of the CDR3 is TGTGCTAGTGATACGACTGGAGATACGCAGTATTTT.

V usage is TRBV24-1 and J usage is TRBJ2-1; D is undetermined. The ends were cut back, 2 bases at V and 2 bases at J, with 3 bases in the middle. This CDR3 comprises 13 residues. Germline V lookup: CDR1 KGHDR, CDR2 SFDVKD. For the CDR3, the DNA is TGTGCCACCAGTGATTACACCTACAATGAGCAGTTCTTC. This translates into CATSDYTYNEQFF.

The J gene is TRBJ2-2, the V gene TRBV11-3; 9 nucleotides align to TRBD1. V gave up 5 bases and J gave up 5 bases; unmatched junction bases: 6. Germline assignment: CDR1 SGHNT and CDR2 YENEEA. The CDR3 is 15 residues long. The CDR3: CASSQGQGGTGELFF. In nucleotides, the CDR3 is TGTGCCAGCAGCCAGGGACAGGGAGGAACCGGGGAGCTGTTTTTT.

In its sample, this clone ranks as medium-sized. This CDR3 is CASTQGGGTDTQYF. In DNA form, the CDR3 reads TGTGCCAGCACCCAAGGGGGGGGGACAGATACGCAGTATTTT. The chain recombines TRBV6-5 with TRBJ2-3, with D maybe TRBD2 (7 bases). V shed 7 bases and J shed 3 bases, with 14 bases lying between them. Looked up from germline, CDR1 is MNHEY and CDR2 is SVGAGI. The CDR3 has 14 amino acids.

This clone showed up just a few times. This chain connects TRBV12-3 or TRBV12-4 to TRBJ1-4; D ambiguous. The CDR3 consists of 13 residues. V gave up 7 bases and J gave up 5 bases, with 11 bases separating them. The CDR3 reads CASKRSPNEKLFF. DNA of the CDR3: TGTGCCAGCAAAAGAAGCCCGAATGAAAAACTGTTTTTT.

V is TRBV5-1 and J is TRBJ2-7; D possibly corresponds to TRBD2 (5 bases). The CDR3 covers 15 residues. V was pared by 4 bases and J by 2 bases, with 16 bases between. CDR1 SGHRS and CDR2 YFSETQ come from the germline V gene. The CDR3 sequence is CASSILKGEAYEQYF. The CDR3 DNA reads as TGCGCCAGCAGCATTTTAAAGGGAGAAGCCTACGAGCAGTACTTC. Full variable domain (remainder filled in from reference TRBV5-1 and TRBJ2-7): KAGVTQTPRYLIKTRGQQVTLSCSPISGHRSVSWYQQTPGQGLQFLFEYFSETQRNKGNFPGRFSGRQFSNSRSEMNVSTLELGDSALYLCASSILKGEAYEQYFGPGTRLTVT.

The rearrangement uses TRBV2 and TRBJ1-3; tentative D call: TRBD1 (5 bases). Per the germline V gene, CDR1 is SNHLY and CDR2 is FYNNEI. This CDR3 comprises 15 residues. V was trimmed by 4 bases and J by 0 bases, leaving 10 bases between them. The CDR3 DNA is TGTGCCAGCAGTGTAGGGCAGGGCTCTGGAAACACCATATATTTT. Amino acid sequence: CASSVGQGSGNTIYF.

This chain links TRBV5-5 with TRBJ1-3; 9 bases are a match to TRBD1. The V gene's germline CDR1 is SGHKS and CDR2 YYEKEE (reference sequence). CDR3 length: 13 residues. Trimming cost V 7 bases and J 6 bases; bases outside gene matches: 5. The chain's CDR3 is CASGRDRVNTIYF. The CDR3 DNA sequence: TGTGCCAGCGGGCGGGACAGGGTAAACACCATATATTTT. The entire variable domain, with the rest obtained from reference TRBV5-5 and TRBJ1-3, is as follows: DAGVTQSPTHLIKTRGQQVTLRCSPISGHKSVSWYQQVLGQGPQFIFQYYEKEERGRGNFPDRFSARQFPNYSSELNVNALLLGDSALYLCASGRDRVNTIYFGEGSWLTVV.

The chain has TRBV7-3 and TRBJ2-7, with no clear D. V dropped 2 bases and J dropped 7 bases, with 12 bases sitting between them. The germline CDR1 and CDR2 sequences are SGHTA and FQGTGA. This CDR3 has 13 residues. CDR3 residues: CASSLFNGAEQYF. The CDR3, as DNA: TGTGCCAGCAGCTTATTTAATGGAGCGGAGCAGTACTTC.

The chain couples TRBV19 to TRBJ1-5; 7 bases agree with TRBD1. The CDR3 runs to 13 residues. Germline CDR1 and CDR2: LNHDA and SQIVND (reference sequence). V lost 5 bases, J lost 9 bases, and 7 bases stayed unmatched. This CDR3 reads CASSGTDSRPQHF. Written as DNA, the CDR3 is TGTGCCAGTAGTGGGACAGACTCTCGGCCCCAGCATTTT.

This chain connects TRBV29-1 to TRBJ1-1; D unclear. Trimming left V 2 bases short and J 2 bases short, with 9 bases between. CDR3 size: 13 residues. The germline V gene encodes CDR1 SQVTM and CDR2 ANQGSEA. The chain's CDR3 is CSVESRLNTEAFF. CDR3 in DNA: TGCAGCGTTGAATCTCGTCTTAACACTGAAGCTTTCTTT.

The chain joins TRBV6-6 to TRBJ2-7, with TRBD1 as a possible D gene (6 bases). The germline CDR1 and CDR2 sequences are MNHNY and SVGAGI (reference sequence). The CDR3 sequence is 14 residues long. Trimming pared 7 bases from V and 5 bases from J, leaving 18 bases between. Written as DNA, the CDR3 is TGTGCCAGCACCCAGACAGGCAGAGGCGACGAGCAGTACTTC. Protein: CASTQTGRGDEQYF.

The chain recombines TRBV7-3 with TRBJ2-1; TRBD1 matches at 7 bases. CDR1 SGHTA and CDR2 FQGTGA come from the germline V gene. The CDR3 runs to 15 residues. The trim removed 5 bases at V and 2 bases at J, leaving 6 bases unmatched. In DNA, the CDR3 is TGTGCCAGCAGCCATGGACAGGTTACCTACAATGAGCAGTTCTTC. Its protein product is CASSHGQVTYNEQFF.

The rearrangement links TRBV5-3 to TRBJ1-5; D possibly corresponds to TRBD1 (5 bases). TRBV5-3 is filed as an ORF, its function uncertain. The CDR3 is 13 amino acids. The V end lost 0 bases, the J end lost 6 bases, and 7 bases lay between the germline ends. The CDR3 sequence is CARSLEGSQPQHF. The CDR3 nucleotides are TGTGCCAGAAGCTTGGAGGGGTCTCAGCCCCAGCATTTT.

The chain couples TRBV4-1 to TRBJ2-7, with TRBD2 identical over 16 bases. The CDR3 contains 17 residues. Germline trimming cut 3 bases from V and 6 bases from J; bases unmatched to any gene: 8. Germline CDR1 is MGHRA and CDR2 is YSYEKL. The CDR3 loop is CASSQDKGLAGGSEQYF. CDR3 in DNA: TGCGCCAGCAGCCAGGATAAGGGACTAGCGGGAGGGAGCGAGCAGTACTTC.

V gene TRBV29-1 combines with J gene TRBJ2-7, with 9 bases fitting TRBD1. J gave up 3 bases and V 8 bases, and 8 bases lay outside the gene matches. CDR3 length: 13 residues. Germline CDR1 SQVTM, CDR2 ANQGSEA. In DNA form, the CDR3 reads TGCAGCACCGAACCGGGACAGGGCTACGAGCAGTACTTC. Translation gives CSTEPGQGYEQYF.

This clone was recorded once. CDR3 sequence reads: CANNLGPRAGNQPQHF. The CDR3 coding sequence is TGCGCCAACAATTTGGGGCCTAGGGCAGGCAATCAGCCCCAGCATTTT. The chain couples TRBV10-2 to TRBJ1-5; D perhaps matches TRBD1 (5 bases). Per germline, CDR1 WSHSY and CDR2 SAAADI. This CDR3 spans 16 amino acids. V was shortened by 10 bases and J by 2 bases, with 21 bases between the two germline ends.

The V call is TRBV5-6, the J call TRBJ1-2; TRBD1 agrees at 7 bases. V lost 1 base and J lost 4; bases outside the gene matches: 7. This CDR3 region has 15 residues. Germline V gives CDR1 SGHDT, CDR2 YYEEEE. CDR3 sequence reads: CASSLTDRVTYGYTF. The CDR3 nucleotides read TGTGCCAGCAGCTTGACCGACAGGGTAACCTATGGCTACACCTTC.

The chain couples TRBV6-2 or TRBV6-3 to TRBJ2-1; the match to TRBD2 covers 8 bases. Looked up from germline, CDR1 is MNHEY and CDR2 is SVGEGT. The CDR3 covers 16 residues. The V and J ends lost 1 base and 1 base, in that order; junction bases with no gene match: 3. CDR3 region: CASSYFPSGSYNEQFF. The CDR3 nucleotides are TGTGCCAGCAGTTACTTCCCTAGCGGGTCCTACAATGAGCAGTTCTTC.

This chain links TRBV6-5 with TRBJ2-7, with TRBD1 identical over 7 bases. This CDR3 comprises 16 residues. V lost 3 bases, J lost 0 bases, and 8 bases stayed unmatched. In germline, CDR1 is MNHEY, CDR2 SVGAGI. CDR3 sequence reads: CASSYPTTGSSYEQYF. The CDR3 DNA follows: TGTGCCAGCAGTTATCCTACGACAGGGAGCTCCTACGAGCAGTACTTC.

This clone was seen a single time. The chain is built from TRBV5-1 and TRBJ2-3; 8 nucleotides line up with TRBD2. There are 17 residues in the CDR3. The germline gives CDR1 SGHRS, CDR2 YFSETQ. The V segment lost 4 bases and the J segment 2 bases; nucleotides outside the gene matches: 12. The CDR3 sequence: CASSPIRRGAPTDTQYF. The CDR3 DNA reads as TGCGCCAGCAGCCCGATCCGGCGGGGGGCACCCACAGATACGCAGTATTTT.

In DNA, the CDR3 is TGTGCCACCGGGACAGGGTTATCACCCCTCCACTTT. Protein sequence: CATGTGLSPLHF. This chain connects TRBV6-5 to TRBJ1-6, with 9 nucleotides matching TRBD1. J gave up 10 bases and V 10 bases, and 5 bases lay outside the gene matches. Germline CDR1 is MNHEY and CDR2 is SVGAGI. The CDR3 is made up of 12 amino acids.